The next 12 T cell receptor beta chains were all read from a single sample in a study of blood T cell repertoires in COVID-19. Profiling relied on immunoSEQ multiplex PCR, and the TCRdb table lists in-frame clones only, not all of them. The table lists about 33,000 clones, approximately 91% of them singletons. Sequenced sample: peripheral blood. The source of these receptors is an older man with acute or convalescent COVID-19.

The chain recombines TRBV9 with TRBJ2-1; D call uncertain. Trimming left V 0 bases short and J 0 bases short, with 7 bases between. CDR3 length: 15 amino acids. Per germline, CDR1 SGDLS and CDR2 YYNGEE. The CDR3 loop is CASSVATSSYNEQFF. CDR3 sequence (DNA): TGTGCCAGCAGCGTAGCTACGAGCTCCTACAATGAGCAGTTCTTC.

The rearrangement links TRBV25-1 to TRBJ1-2; 9 bases are shared with TRBD1. J was trimmed by 5 bases and V by 4 bases; bases with no gene match: 11. Germline V CDR1 and CDR2: MGHDK, SYGVNS. The CDR3 runs to 16 residues. The CDR3 nucleotides read TGTGCCAGCAGTGTTCGGGACAGGGACGGGTTGTATGGCTACACCTTC. Amino acids: CASSVRDRDGLYGYTF.

The J gene is TRBJ2-2, the V gene TRBV19, with D possibly matching TRBD2 (5 bases). Germline loops: CDR1 LNHDA, CDR2 SQIVND (reference sequence). The CDR3 is 15 residues long. The V and J ends lost 3 bases and 1 base respectively, with 9 bases between them. CDR3 in amino acids: CASSIARVNTGELFF. Here the CDR3 DNA reads TGTGCCAGTAGTATCGCGCGGGTGAACACCGGGGAGCTGTTTTTT. Using reference TRBV19 and TRBJ2-2 for the parts outside the CDR3, the full variable domain is DGGITQSPKYLFRKEGQNVTLSCEQNLNHDAMYWYRQDPGQGLRLIYYSQIVNDFQKGDIAEGYSVSREKKESFPLTVTSAQKNPTAFYLCASSIARVNTGELFFGEGSRLTVL.

This clone turned up a few times. The rearrangement joins TRBV4-3 to TRBJ2-7; D may be TRBD2 (5 bases). Germline V gene sequence: CDR1 LGHNA, CDR2 YSLEER. Trimming shortened V by 0 bases and J by 2 bases, and 14 bases separated the two germline ends. CDR3 length equals 16 residues. The CDR3: CASSQDWRTVAYEQYF. The CDR3 coding sequence is TGCGCCAGCAGCCAAGATTGGAGGACGGTTGCCTACGAGCAGTACTTC.

The CDR3 DNA reads TGCAGCGTTGATGGACTAGCGGGAGGATGGTACGAGCAGTACTTC. Its translation: CSVDGLAGGWYEQYF. The chain joins TRBV29-1 to TRBJ2-7, with 14 bases matching TRBD2. The CDR3 is made up of 15 amino acids. Germline lookup yields CDR1 SQVTM and CDR2 ANQGSEA. V lost 3 bases, J lost 4 bases, and 5 bases stayed unmatched.

The V gene is TRBV6-5, the J gene TRBJ2-1, with unresolved D. Germline V gene lookup returns CDR1 MNHEY and CDR2 SVGAGI. The CDR3 loop spans 11 amino acids. V was trimmed by 6 bases and J by 8 bases, leaving 8 bases between them. The DNA of the CDR3 is TGTGCCAGCAGGCACCCGGATGAGCAGTTCTTC. Translating it yields CASRHPDEQFF.

This sequence joins TRBV18 and TRBJ1-2, with 7 bases that match TRBD1. V lost 3 bases to trimming and J lost 0 bases; unmatched junction nucleotides: 10. This CDR3 region has 17 residues. Germline V CDR1 and CDR2: KGHSH, LQKENI. Here the CDR3 reads CASSPSLGQESNYGYTF. The CDR3 DNA sequence: TGTGCCAGCTCACCCTCCCTCGGACAGGAGTCTAACTATGGCTACACCTTC.

The chain is built from TRBV7-9 and TRBJ2-4; 9 bases match TRBD2. The CDR3 has 15 residues. The junction had 7 bases not matched to a gene; V was cut back by 4 bases and J by 6 bases. Looked up from germline, CDR1 is SEHNR and CDR2 is FQNEAQ (reference sequence). As DNA, the CDR3 is TGTGCCAGCAGCTCTGACTCTAGCGGGATAAACATTCAGTACTTC. Amino acid sequence: CASSSDSSGINIQYF.

There are a few counts of this clone. The chain carries TRBV4-3 and TRBJ2-7; D may be TRBD1 (6 bases). Trimming left V 6 bases short and J 4 bases short, with 16 bases between. This CDR3 contains 14 residues. The V gene's germline CDR1 is LGHNA and CDR2 YSLEER. The CDR3 DNA is TGCGCCAGCAGTCTTAAACAGGGTCAATACGAGCAGTACTTC. It yields the protein CASSLKQGQYEQYF.

This chain links TRBV11-2 with TRBJ1-1, with D tentatively TRBD1 (6 bases). The CDR3 runs to 13 residues. V shed 8 bases and J shed 4 bases, with 14 bases lying between them. Per the germline V gene, CDR1 is SGHAT and CDR2 is FQNNGV. In DNA form, the CDR3 reads TGTGCCAGCTCAACCTCAGGGGTCACTGAAGCTTTCTTT. As protein: CASSTSGVTEAFF.

In its sample, this clone was seen a few times. The J gene is TRBJ2-7, the V gene TRBV3-1 (or the pseudogene TRBV3-2); 13 bases map to TRBD2. V was clipped by 8 bases and J by 3 bases; unmatched bases: 7. The CDR3 is 15 amino acids. CDR1 LGHDT and CDR2 YNNKEL come from the germline V gene (reference sequence). For the CDR3, the DNA is TGTGCCAGCGAGTCGGGACTAGCGGGGAACTACGAGCAGTACTTC. Residues: CASESGLAGNYEQYF.

This rearrangement joins TRBV11-3 to TRBJ2-2, with D maybe TRBD1 (5 bases). The CDR3 spans 16 residues. Trimming took 2 bases from V and 6 from J, leaving 16 bases between them. From germline, CDR1 is SGHNT and CDR2 YENEEA. The CDR3, as DNA: TGTGCCAGCAGCTTAAGTGGCAGGGCTTTTGCCGGGGAGCTGTTTTTT. Translated: CASSLSGRAFAGELFF. Together with reference TRBV11-3 and TRBJ2-2, the CDR3 gives the full variable domain: EAGVVQSPRYKIIEKKQPVAFWCNPISGHNTLYWYLQNLGQGPELLIRYENEEAVDDSQLPKDRFSAERLKGVDSTLKIQPAELGDSAVYLCASSLSGRAFAGELFFGEGSRLTVL.